A selection of T cell receptor beta chains follows, all from one sample in a study of T cells in localized non-small cell lung cancer. Using immunoSEQ multiplex PCR, the repertoire was profiled, and TCRdb retains in-frame clones only, with some absent. The sample includes about 72,000 clones, around 84% seen only once; the top ten take approximately 1.2%. The specimen was peripheral blood, collected before any cancer treatment. The receptors stem from a female donor older than 55 with stage I lung adenocarcinoma. CDR3s include the opening cysteine and the closing phenylalanine or tryptophan. A D gene is named only where the DNA matches it firmly. Rows give clone size only sometimes, using once, few, many, or a class for an expanded clone.

d_gene	v_gene	j_gene	abundance	CDR3aa	CDR3nt
TRBD2	TRBV7-3	TRBJ2-2	.	CASSSGLAGGAGELFF	TGTGCCAGCAGCTCCGGACTAGCGGGAGGTGCCGGGGAGCTGTTTTTT
TRBD1	TRBV28	TRBJ1-2	.	CASSPADRDGGYTF	TGTGCCAGCAGTCCCGCGGACAGGGATGGGGGCTACACCTTC
.	TRBV27	TRBJ2-3	.	CASQFTPMRTDTQYF	TGTGCCAGCCAATTCACCCCAATGCGCACAGATACGCAGTATTTT
.	TRBV2	TRBJ1-2	.	CASSGGGDGYTF	TGTGCCAGCTCCGGGGGCGGGGATGGCTACACCTTC
.	TRBV28	TRBJ2-7	.	CASIHRVSPEQYF	TGTGCCAGCATTCACAGGGTTTCCCCCGAGCAGTACTTC
.	TRBV4-3	TRBJ2-3	few	CASSQGSAKGYTQYF	TGCGCCAGCAGCCAAGGTTCGGCGAAAGGGTATACGCAGTATTTT
TRBD2	TRBV7-3	TRBJ2-3	once	CASSPISGTSGRRDTQYF	TGTGCCAGCAGTCCTATTTCCGGGACTAGCGGGAGGAGAGATACGCAGTATTTT
TRBD2	TRBV10-3	TRBJ2-7	.	CAIGDSGRPSYEQYF	TGTGCCATCGGCGATAGCGGGAGGCCCTCCTACGAGCAGTACTTC
.	TRBV10-1	TRBJ2-3	.	CASSDLTRPEFQDTQYF	TGCGCCAGCAGTGATTTGACCAGGCCCGAATTTCAAGATACGCAGTATTTT
.	TRBV7-9	TRBJ2-7	.	CASSFGGAQQYF	TGTGCCAGCAGCTTCGGAGGGGCTCAGCAGTACTTC
.	TRBV2	TRBJ2-5	.	CAISGTDNQETQYF	TGTGCCATATCAGGGACCGACAACCAAGAGACCCAGTACTTC
.	TRBV5-1	TRBJ1-1	.	CASSLEQGTTEAFF	TGCGCCAGCAGCTTGGAGCAGGGTACCACTGAAGCTTTCTTT
.	TRBV29-1	TRBJ1-2	.	CSVPSQLHYGYTF	TGCAGCGTTCCCTCCCAATTGCACTATGGCTACACCTTC
.	TRBV28	TRBJ2-3	.	CASSLLGTTDTQYF	TGTGCCAGCAGTTTATTGGGGACTACAGATACGCAGTATTTT
.	TRBV2	TRBJ1-6	few	CASSAGRSNHSPLHF	TGTGCCAGCAGTGCCGGGAGGTCCAATCATTCACCCCTCCACTTT
.	TRBV7-8	TRBJ2-7	.	CASSLGTNYEQYF	TGTGCCAGCAGCCTGGGGACAAACTACGAGCAGTACTTC
TRBD2	TRBV5-1	TRBJ2-1	.	CASSFSGKNEQFF	TGCGCCAGCAGCTTTAGCGGGAAGAATGAGCAGTTCTTC
TRBD2	TRBV5-4	TRBJ2-1	.	CASSLASSGGEQFF	TGTGCCAGCAGCTTGGCCAGTAGCGGGGGCGAGCAGTTCTTC
.	TRBV28	TRBJ2-1	.	CASRTAYNEQFF	TGTGCCAGCCGGACAGCTTACAATGAGCAGTTCTTC
TRBD1	TRBV27	TRBJ1-4	.	CASSIRGLGNEKLFF	TGTGCCAGCAGTATAAGGGGGCTAGGTAATGAAAAACTGTTTTTT
.	TRBV19	TRBJ1-1	few	CASSGRGNTEAFF	TGTGCCAGTAGCGGCAGGGGGAACACTGAAGCTTTCTTT
.	TRBV19	TRBJ2-3	.	CASSTRLGGTDTQYF	TGTGCCAGTAGTACCCGACTAGGGGGCACAGATACGCAGTATTTT
TRBD1	TRBV6-1	TRBJ2-5	.	CASSSVRTGAETQYF	TGTGCCAGCAGTTCAGTCCGGACAGGGGCAGAGACCCAGTACTTC
.	TRBV29-1	TRBJ1-1	.	CSVGFISGYAFF	TGCAGCGTTGGTTTTATATCAGGGTATGCTTTCTTT
.	TRBV9	TRBJ2-2	.	CASSVAGWGTGELFF	TGTGCCAGCAGCGTAGCCGGGTGGGGGACCGGGGAGCTGTTTTTT
.	TRBV20-1	TRBJ2-3	.	CSARFTDTQYF	TGCAGTGCTAGATTCACAGATACGCAGTATTTT
.	TRBV28	TRBJ1-2	.	CASRTRGESPLGYTF	TGTGCCAGCAGGACGCGGGGGGAATCCCCACTGGGCTACACCTTC
.	TRBV30	TRBJ2-5	.	CAWSVNSQETQYF	TGTGCCTGGAGTGTAAACAGCCAAGAGACCCAGTACTTC
.	TRBV6-5	TRBJ1-2	.	CASSPGHNYGYTF	TGTGCCAGCTCCCCGGGGCATAACTATGGCTACACCTTC
.	TRBV28	TRBJ2-7	.	CASSLPQRASYEQYF	TGTGCCAGCAGTTTGCCTCAGCGGGCCTCCTACGAGCAGTACTTC
TRBD2	TRBV6-6	TRBJ2-3	.	CATLDSGGMDTQYF	TGTGCCACCCTGGATAGCGGGGGGATGGATACGCAGTATTTT
.	TRBV14	TRBJ1-2	.	CASSQSRDGVGYTF	TGTGCCAGCAGCCAATCGAGGGACGGAGTGGGCTACACCTTC
.	TRBV6-1	TRBJ2-7	once	CASSEWGTASYEQYF	TGTGCCAGCAGTGAATGGGGCACCGCCTCCTACGAGCAGTACTTC
TRBD2	TRBV11-2	TRBJ2-1	once	CASSFSSGGSYNEQFF	TGTGCCAGCAGCTTCTCTAGCGGGGGCTCCTACAATGAGCAGTTCTTC
.	TRBV4-1	TRBJ1-1	.	CASSQEKRPMNTEAFF	TGCGCCAGCAGCCAAGAAAAAAGACCAATGAACACTGAAGCTTTCTTT
TRBD2	TRBV19	TRBJ2-3	.	CASSTLLSGRGDTQYF	TGTGCCAGTAGTACCCTCCTTAGCGGGAGAGGAGATACGCAGTATTTT
.	TRBV11-3	TRBJ1-6	.	CASSSRNSPLHF	TGTGCCAGCAGTTCAAGAAATTCACCCCTCCACTTT